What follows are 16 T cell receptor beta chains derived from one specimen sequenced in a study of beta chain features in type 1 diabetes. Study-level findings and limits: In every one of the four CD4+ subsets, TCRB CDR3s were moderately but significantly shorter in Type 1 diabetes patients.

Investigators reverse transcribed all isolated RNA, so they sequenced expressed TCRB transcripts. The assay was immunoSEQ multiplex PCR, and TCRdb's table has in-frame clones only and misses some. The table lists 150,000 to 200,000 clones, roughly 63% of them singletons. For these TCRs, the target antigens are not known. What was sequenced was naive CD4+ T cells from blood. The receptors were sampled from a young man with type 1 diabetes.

The CDR3 loop is CASRQDLPGSYTQYF. In DNA form, the CDR3 reads TGTGCCAGCAGGCAGGACCTCCCGGGGTCATATACGCAGTATTTT. This rearrangement joins TRBV2 to TRBJ2-3; possibly TRBD2 for D (5 bases). The germline gives CDR1 SNHLY, CDR2 FYNNEI. This CDR3 comprises 15 residues. Trimming pared 6 bases from V and 7 bases from J, leaving 20 bases between.

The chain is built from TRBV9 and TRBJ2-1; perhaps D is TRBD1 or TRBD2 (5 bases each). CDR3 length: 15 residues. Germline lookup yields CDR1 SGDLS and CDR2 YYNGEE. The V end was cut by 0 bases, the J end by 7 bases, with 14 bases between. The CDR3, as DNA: TGTGCCAGCAGCGTAGCTACGGGAAGGGGTAATGAGCAGTTCTTC. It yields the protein CASSVATGRGNEQFF. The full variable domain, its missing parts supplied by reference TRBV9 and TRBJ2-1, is DSGVTQTPKHLITATGQRVTLRCSPRSGDLSVYWYQQSLDQGLQFLIQYYNGEERAKGNILERFSAQQFPDLHSELNLSSLELGDSALYFCASSVATGRGNEQFFGPGTRLTVL.

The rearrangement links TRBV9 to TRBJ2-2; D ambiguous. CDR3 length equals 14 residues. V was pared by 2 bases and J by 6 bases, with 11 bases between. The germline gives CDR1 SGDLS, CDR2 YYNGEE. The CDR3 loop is CASSVIQQSGELFF. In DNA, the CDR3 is TGTGCCAGCAGCGTCATTCAACAATCCGGGGAGCTGTTTTTT.

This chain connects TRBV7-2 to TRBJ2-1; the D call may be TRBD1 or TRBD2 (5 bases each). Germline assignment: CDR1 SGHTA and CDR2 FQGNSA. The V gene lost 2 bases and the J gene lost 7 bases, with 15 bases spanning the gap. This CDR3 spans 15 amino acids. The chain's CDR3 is CASSLLRGLRNEQFF. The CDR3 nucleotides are TGTGCCAGCAGCTTATTGAGGGGCCTCCGTAATGAGCAGTTCTTC.

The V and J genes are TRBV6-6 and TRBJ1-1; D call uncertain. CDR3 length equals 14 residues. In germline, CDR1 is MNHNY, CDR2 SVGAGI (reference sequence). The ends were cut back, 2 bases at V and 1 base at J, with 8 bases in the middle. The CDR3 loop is CASSYPGENTEAFF. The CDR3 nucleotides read TGTGCCAGCAGTTACCCCGGAGAGAACACTGAAGCTTTCTTT.

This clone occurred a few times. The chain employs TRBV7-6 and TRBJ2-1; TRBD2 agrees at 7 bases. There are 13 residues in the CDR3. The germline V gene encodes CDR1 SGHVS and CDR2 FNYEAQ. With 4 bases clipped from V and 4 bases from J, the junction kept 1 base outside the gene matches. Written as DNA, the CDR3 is TGTGCCAGCAGCTATAGCGGGTACAATGAGCAGTTCTTC. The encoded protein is CASSYSGYNEQFF.

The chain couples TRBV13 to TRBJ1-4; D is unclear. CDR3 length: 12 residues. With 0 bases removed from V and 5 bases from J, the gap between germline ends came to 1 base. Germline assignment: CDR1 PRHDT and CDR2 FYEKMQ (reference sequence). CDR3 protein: CASSLGNEKLFF. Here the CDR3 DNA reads TGTGCCAGCAGCTTAGGAAATGAAAAACTGTTTTTT.

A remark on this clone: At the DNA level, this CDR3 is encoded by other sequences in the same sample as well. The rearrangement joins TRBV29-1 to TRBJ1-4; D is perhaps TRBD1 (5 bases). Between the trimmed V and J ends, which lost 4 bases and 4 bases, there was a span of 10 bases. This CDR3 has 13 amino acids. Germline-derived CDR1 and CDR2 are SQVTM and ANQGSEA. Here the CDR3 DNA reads TGCAGCGTTGGCGGGACGGGTAATGAAAAACTGTTTTTT. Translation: CSVGGTGNEKLFF.

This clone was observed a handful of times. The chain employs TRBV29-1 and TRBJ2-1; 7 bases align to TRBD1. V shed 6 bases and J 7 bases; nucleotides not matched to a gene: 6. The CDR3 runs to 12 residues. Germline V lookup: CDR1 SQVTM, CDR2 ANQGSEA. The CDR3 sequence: CSVNTQGNEQFF. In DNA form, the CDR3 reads TGCAGCGTAAACACACAGGGGAATGAGCAGTTCTTC.

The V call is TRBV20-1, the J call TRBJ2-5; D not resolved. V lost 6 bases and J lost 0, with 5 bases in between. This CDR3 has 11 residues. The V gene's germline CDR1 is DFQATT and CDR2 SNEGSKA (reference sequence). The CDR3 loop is CSAWDQETQYF. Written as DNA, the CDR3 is TGCAGTGCCTGGGACCAAGAGACCCAGTACTTC.

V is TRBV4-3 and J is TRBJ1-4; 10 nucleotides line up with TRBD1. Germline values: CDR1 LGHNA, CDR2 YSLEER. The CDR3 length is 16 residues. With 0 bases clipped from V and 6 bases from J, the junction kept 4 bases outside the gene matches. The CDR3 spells CASSQEAGTGDEKLFF. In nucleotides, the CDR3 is TGCGCCAGCAGCCAAGAGGCCGGGACAGGGGATGAAAAACTGTTTTTT.

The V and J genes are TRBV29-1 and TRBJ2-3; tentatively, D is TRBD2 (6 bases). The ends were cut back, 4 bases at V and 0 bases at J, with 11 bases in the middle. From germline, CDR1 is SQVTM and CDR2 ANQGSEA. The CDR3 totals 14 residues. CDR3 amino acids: CSVGRGVSTDTQYF. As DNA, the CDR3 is TGCAGCGTTGGGAGGGGCGTCAGCACAGATACGCAGTATTTT.

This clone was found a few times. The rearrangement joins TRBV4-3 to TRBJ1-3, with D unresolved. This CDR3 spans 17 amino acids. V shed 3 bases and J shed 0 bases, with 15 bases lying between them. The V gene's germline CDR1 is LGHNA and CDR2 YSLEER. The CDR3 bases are TGCGCCAGCAGCCATGGTACCGGGCCGCTCTCTGGAAACACCATATATTTT. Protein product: CASSHGTGPLSGNTIYF.

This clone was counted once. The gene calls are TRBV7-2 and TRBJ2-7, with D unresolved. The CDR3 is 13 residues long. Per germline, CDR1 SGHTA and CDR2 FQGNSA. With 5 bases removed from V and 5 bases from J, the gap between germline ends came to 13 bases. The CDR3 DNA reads TGTGCCAGCAGCCCCTTGACCGTTGACGAGCAGTACTTC. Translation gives CASSPLTVDEQYF.

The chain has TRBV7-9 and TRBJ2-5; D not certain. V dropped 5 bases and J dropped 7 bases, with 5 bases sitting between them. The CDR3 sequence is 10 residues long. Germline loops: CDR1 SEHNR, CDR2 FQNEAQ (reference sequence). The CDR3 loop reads CASSVGTQYF. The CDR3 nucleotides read TGTGCCAGCAGCGTTGGGACCCAGTACTTC.

CDR3 residues: CACTKTAGNTIYF. CDR3 bases: TGTGCCTGCACCAAGACAGCTGGAAACACCATATATTTT. The genes are TRBV30 and TRBJ1-3; the D gene is possibly TRBD1 (5 bases). The CDR3 loop spans 13 amino acids. The germline gives CDR1 GTSNPN, CDR2 SVGIG (reference sequence). The ends were cut back, 6 bases at V and 2 bases at J, with 11 bases in the middle. Together with reference TRBV30 and TRBJ1-3, the CDR3 gives the full variable domain: SQTIHQWPATLVQPVGSPLSLECTVEGTSNPNLYWYRQAAGRGLQLLFYSVGIGQISSEVPQNLSASRPQDRQFILSSKKLLLSDSGFYLCACTKTAGNTIYFGEGSWLTVV.